This passage covers 2 T cell receptor beta chains from one sample sequenced in a study of blood T cell repertoires in COVID-19. The protocol was immunoSEQ multiplex PCR, while the TCRdb copy is restricted to in-frame clones and leaves out a portion. The repertoire holds approximately 210,000 clones, less than 90% seen once, with 0.7% to 0.8% in the top ten. The sample consisted of peripheral blood. Source of these receptors: a woman between 65 and 79 years old with acute or convalescent COVID-19.

The J gene is TRBJ2-3, the V gene TRBV12-5; D might be TRBD2 (6 bases). This CDR3 contains 15 residues. Germline V CDR1 and CDR2: LGHNT, FRNRAP. With 6 bases removed from V and 3 bases from J, the gap between germline ends came to 16 bases. CDR3 DNA: TGTGCTAGTGGGGCTATTGCGGGGCGTACAGATACGCAGTATTTT. Translation gives CASGAIAGRTDTQYF.

This chain joins TRBV10-3 and TRBJ1-5; 9 nucleotides agree with TRBD1. The germline V gene has CDR1 ENHRY and CDR2 SYGVKD. The CDR3 extends over 15 amino acids. V was clipped by 6 bases and J by 8 bases; unmatched bases: 11. The CDR3, as DNA: TGTGCCATCAGCCCGGGACAGGGTCGGGGGGAGCCCCAGCATTTT. Its translation is CAISPGQGRGEPQHF.